This T cell receptor beta chain was captured in a study of cytomegalovirus exposure and HLA in healthy donors. Findings of the study overall: The study carried out a later analysis of TCR beta sequences. It associated approximately 17,000 of them with specific HLA alleles at a false discovery rate of 0.05. The study found most TCR sequences rare, yet found some public TCRs in many donors. Most subjects had HLA-A and HLA-B alleles reportedly predicted accurately by TCR beta sequences.

Nominal health characterized the donors when sampled, though unrecorded immune exposures were likely. In this sample, this clone turned up a few times. The target antigen is unknown. The PCR contained 60 Vbeta and 13 Jbeta primers. The assay was immunoSEQ multiplex PCR, and TCRdb's table has in-frame clones only and misses some. In the table there are around 180,000 clones, 71% of which are singletons. The sequence derives from a girl aged 10-17 years in good health and CMV-seronegative. Sequenced input: PBMCs.

The CDR3 is CASSIRSGDGYTF. CDR3 sequence (DNA): TGTGCCAGCAGTATACGCTCAGGGGACGGCTACACCTTC. The rearrangement joins TRBV6-1 to TRBJ1-2, with D possibly TRBD1 on 6 matching bases. The CDR3 is made up of 13 amino acids. Germline loops: CDR1 MNHNS, CDR2 SASEGT. V lost 5 bases to trimming and J lost 8 bases, with 15 bases between them.